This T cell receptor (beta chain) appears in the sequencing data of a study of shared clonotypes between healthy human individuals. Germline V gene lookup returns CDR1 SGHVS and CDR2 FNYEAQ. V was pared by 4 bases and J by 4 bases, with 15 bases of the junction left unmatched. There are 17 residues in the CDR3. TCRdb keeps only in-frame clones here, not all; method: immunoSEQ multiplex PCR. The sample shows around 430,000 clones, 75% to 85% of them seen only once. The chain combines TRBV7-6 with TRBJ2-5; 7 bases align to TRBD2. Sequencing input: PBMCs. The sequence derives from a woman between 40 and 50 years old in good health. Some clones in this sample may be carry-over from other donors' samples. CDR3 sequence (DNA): TGTGCCAGCAGCTCGAAAGGCCTAGCGGAGGAAGGAGAGACCCAGTACTTC. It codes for CASSSKGLAEEGETQYF.